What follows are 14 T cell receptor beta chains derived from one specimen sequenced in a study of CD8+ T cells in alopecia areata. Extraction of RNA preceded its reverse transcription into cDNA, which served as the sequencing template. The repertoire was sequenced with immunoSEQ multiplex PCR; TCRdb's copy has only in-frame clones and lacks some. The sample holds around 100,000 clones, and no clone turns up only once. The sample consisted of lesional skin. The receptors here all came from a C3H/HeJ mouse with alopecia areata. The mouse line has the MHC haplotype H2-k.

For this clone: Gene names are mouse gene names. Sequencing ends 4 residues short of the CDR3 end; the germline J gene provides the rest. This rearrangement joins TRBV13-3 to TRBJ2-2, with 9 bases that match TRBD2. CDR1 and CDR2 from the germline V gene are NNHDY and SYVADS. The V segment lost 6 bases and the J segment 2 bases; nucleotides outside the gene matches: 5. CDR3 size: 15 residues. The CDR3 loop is CASNPDWGNTGQLYF. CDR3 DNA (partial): TGTGCCAGCAACCCCGACTGGGGGAACACCGGG.

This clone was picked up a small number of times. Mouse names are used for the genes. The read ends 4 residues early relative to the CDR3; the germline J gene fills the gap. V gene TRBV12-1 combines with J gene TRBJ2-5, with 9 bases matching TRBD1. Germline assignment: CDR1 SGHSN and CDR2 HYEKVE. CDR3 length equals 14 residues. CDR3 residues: CASSLTGGEDTQYF. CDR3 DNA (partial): TGTGCCAGCTCTCTCACAGGGGGCGAAGAC.

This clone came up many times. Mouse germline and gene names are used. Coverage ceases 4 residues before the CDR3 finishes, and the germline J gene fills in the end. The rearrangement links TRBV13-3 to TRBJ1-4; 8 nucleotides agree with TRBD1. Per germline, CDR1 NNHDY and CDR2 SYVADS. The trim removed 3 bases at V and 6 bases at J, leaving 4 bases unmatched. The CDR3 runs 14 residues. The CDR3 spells CASSVTGEHERLFF. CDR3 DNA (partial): TGTGCCAGCAGTGTGACAGGGGAGCACGAA.

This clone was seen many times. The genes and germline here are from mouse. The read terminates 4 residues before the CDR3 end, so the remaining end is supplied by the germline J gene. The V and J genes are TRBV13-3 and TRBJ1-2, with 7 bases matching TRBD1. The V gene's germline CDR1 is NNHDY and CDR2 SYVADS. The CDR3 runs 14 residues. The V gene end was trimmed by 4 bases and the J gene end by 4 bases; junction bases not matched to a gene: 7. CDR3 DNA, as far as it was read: TGTGCCAGCAGTTGGACAGGAGGGGCCTCC. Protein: CASSWTGGAS. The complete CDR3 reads CASSWTGGASDYTF.

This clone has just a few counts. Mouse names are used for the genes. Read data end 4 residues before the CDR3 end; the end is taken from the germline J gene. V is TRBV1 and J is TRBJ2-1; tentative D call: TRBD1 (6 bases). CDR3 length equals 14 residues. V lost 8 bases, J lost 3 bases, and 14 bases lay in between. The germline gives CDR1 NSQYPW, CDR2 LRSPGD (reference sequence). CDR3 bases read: TGCACCTGCGCGCGTGGGACAATCTATGCT. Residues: CTCARGTIYA. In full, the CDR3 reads CTCARGTIYAEQFF.

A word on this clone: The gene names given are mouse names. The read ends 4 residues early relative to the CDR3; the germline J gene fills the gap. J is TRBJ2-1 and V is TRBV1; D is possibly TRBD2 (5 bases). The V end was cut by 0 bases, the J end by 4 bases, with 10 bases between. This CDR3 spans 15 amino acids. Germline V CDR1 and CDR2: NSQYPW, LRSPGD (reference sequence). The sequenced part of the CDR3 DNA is TGCACCTGCAGTGCAGATCTGGGCCTTTATGCT. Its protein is CTCSADLGLYA. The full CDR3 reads CTCSADLGLYAEQFF.

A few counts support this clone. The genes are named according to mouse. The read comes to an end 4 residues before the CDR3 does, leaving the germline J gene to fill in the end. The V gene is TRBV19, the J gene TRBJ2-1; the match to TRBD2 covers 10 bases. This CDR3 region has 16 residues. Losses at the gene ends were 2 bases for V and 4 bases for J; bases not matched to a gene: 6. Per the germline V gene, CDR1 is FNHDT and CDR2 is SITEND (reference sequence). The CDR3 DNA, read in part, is TGTGCCAGCAGTATCTGGGGGGGCGCGAGGTATGCT. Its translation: CASSIWGGARYA. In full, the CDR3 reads CASSIWGGARYAEQFF.

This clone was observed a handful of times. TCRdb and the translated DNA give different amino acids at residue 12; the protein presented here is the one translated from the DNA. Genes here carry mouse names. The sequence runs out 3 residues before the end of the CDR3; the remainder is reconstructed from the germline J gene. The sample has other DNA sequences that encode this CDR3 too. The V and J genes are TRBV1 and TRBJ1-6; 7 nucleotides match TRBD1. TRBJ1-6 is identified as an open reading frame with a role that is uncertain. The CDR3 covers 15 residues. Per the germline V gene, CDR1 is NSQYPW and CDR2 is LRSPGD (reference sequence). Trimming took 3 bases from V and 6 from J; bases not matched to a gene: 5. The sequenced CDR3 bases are TGCACCTGCAGTGCCCGACAGGGAGGTAATTCGCCC. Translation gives CTCSARQGGNSP. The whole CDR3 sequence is CTCSARQGGNSPLYF.

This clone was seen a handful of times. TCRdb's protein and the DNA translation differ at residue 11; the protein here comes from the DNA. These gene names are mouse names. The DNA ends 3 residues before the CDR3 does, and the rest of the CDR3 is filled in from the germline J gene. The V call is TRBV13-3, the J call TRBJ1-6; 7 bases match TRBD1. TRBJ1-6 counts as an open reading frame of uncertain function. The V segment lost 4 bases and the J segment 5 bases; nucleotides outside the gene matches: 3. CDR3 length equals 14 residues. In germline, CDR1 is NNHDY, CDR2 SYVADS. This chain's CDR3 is CASSQQGNNSPLYF. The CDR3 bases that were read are TGTGCCAGCAGTCAACAGGGGAATAATTCGCCC.

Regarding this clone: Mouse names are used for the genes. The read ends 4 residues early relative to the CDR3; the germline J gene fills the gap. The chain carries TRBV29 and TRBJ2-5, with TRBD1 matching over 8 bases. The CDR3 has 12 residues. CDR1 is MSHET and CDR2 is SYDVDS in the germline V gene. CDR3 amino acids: CASSGQGDTQYF. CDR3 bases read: TGTGCTAGCAGTGGACAGGGAGAC.

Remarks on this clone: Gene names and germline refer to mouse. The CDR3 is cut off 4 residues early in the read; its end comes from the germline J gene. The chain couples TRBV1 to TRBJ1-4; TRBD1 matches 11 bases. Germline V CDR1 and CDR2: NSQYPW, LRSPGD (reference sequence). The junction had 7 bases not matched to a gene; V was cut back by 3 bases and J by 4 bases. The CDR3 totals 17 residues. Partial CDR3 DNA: TGCACCTGCAGTGCGGGACAGGGGGACAGGGTCAACGAA. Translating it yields CTCSAGQGDRVNE. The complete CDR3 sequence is CTCSAGQGDRVNERLFF.

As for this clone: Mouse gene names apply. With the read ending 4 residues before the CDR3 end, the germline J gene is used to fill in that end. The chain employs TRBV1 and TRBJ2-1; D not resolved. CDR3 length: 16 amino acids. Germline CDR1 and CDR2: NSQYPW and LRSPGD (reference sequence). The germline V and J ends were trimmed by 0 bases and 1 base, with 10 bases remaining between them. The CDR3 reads CTCSAEGKDNYAEQFF. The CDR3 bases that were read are TGCACCTGCAGTGCAGAGGGGAAGGACAACTATGCT.

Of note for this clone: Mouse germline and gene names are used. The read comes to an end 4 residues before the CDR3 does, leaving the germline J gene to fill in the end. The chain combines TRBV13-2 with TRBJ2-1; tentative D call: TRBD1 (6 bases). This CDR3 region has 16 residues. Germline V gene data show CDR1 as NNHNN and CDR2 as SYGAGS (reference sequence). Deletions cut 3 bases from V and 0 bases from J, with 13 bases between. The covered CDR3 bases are TGTGCCAGCGGTGCCCTAGGACAGACTAACTATGCT. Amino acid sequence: CASGALGQTNYA. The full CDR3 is CASGALGQTNYAEQFF.

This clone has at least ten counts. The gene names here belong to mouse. CDR3 sequence reads: CASRPQGDQDTQYF. The DNA read from the CDR3 is TGTGCCAGCAGACCACAGGGGGACCAAGAC. V gene TRBV13-3 combines with J gene TRBJ2-5, with TRBD1 identical over 8 bases. The read falls 4 residues short of the CDR3 end, and the missing part is taken from the germline J gene. The length of the CDR3 is 14 residues. Unmatched junction bases numbered 3, after V lost 5 bases and J lost 1 base. Germline assignment: CDR1 NNHDY and CDR2 SYVADS.